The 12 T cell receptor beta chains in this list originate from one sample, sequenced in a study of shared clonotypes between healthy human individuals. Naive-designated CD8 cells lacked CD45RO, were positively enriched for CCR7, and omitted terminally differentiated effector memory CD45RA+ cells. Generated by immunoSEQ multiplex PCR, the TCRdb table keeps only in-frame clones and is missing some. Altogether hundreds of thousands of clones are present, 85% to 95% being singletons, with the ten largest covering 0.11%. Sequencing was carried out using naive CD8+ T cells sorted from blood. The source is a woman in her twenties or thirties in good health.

CDR3: CASSLAGVEQFF. The DNA of the CDR3 is TGCGCCAGCAGCTTGGCTGGAGTGGAGCAGTTCTTC. V usage is TRBV5-1 and J usage is TRBJ2-1; D unresolved. Trimming cost V 0 bases and J 10 bases, with 8 bases left between them. The CDR3 totals 12 residues. CDR1 and CDR2 from the germline V gene are SGHRS and YFSETQ.

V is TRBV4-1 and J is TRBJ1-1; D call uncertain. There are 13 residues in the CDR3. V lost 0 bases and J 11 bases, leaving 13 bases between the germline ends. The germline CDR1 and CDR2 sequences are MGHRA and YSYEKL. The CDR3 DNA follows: TGCGCCAGCAGCCAAGATATCAATGGGATTGCTTTCTTT. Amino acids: CASSQDINGIAFF.

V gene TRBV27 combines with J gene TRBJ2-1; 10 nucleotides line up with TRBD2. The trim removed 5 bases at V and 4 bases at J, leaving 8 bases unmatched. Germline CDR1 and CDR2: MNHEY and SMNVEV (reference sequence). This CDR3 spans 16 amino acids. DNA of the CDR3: TGTGCCAGCAGTAGTACTCTAGCGGGAGCTTACAATGAGCAGTTCTTC. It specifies CASSSTLAGAYNEQFF.

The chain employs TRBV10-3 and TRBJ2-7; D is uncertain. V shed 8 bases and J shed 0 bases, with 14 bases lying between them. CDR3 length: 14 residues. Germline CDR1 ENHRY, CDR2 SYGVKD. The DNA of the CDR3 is TGTGCCATCCGTACGGATGGAAGCTCCTACGAGCAGTACTTC. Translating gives CAIRTDGSSYEQYF.

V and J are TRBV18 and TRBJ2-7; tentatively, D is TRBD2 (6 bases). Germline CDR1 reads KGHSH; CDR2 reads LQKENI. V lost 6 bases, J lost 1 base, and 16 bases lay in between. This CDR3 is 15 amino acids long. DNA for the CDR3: TGTGCCAGCTCGCGGACCGGGACTCGTTCCTACGAGCAGTACTTC. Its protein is CASSRTGTRSYEQYF.

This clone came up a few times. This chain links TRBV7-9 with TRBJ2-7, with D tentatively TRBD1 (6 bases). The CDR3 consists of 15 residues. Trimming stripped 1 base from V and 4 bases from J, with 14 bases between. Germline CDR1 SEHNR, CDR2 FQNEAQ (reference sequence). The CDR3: CASSLETQGGYEQYF. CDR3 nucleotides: TGTGCCAGCAGCTTAGAGACTCAAGGGGGTTACGAGCAGTACTTC.

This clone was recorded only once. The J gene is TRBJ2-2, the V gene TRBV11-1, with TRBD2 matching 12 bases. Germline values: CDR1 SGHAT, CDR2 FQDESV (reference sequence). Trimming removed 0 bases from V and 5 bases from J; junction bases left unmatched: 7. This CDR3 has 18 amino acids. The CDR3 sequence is CASSLAVSTSGRTGELFF. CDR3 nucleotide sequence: TGTGCCAGCAGCTTAGCAGTTTCGACTAGCGGGAGAACCGGGGAGCTGTTTTTT.

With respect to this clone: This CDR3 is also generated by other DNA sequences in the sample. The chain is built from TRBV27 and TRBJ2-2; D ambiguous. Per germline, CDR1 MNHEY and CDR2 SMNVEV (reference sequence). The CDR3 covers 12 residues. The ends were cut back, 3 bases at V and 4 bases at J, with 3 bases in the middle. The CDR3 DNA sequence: TGTGCCAGCAGTTTTAGCACCGGGGAGCTGTTTTTT. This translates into CASSFSTGELFF.

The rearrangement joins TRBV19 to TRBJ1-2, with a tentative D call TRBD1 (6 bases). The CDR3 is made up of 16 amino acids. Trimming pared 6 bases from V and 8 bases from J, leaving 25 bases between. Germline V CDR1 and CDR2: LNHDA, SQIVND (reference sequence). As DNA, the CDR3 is TGTGCCAGTAGCCATTGGGAGGACAGCCATTTGTGGGGCTACACCTTC. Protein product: CASSHWEDSHLWGYTF.

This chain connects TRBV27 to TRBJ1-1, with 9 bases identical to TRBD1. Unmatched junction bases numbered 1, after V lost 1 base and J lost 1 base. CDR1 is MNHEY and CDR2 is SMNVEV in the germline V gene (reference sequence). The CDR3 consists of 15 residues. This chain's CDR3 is CASSLLGQGNTEAFF. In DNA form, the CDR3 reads TGTGCCAGCAGTTTATTGGGACAGGGGAACACTGAAGCTTTCTTT.

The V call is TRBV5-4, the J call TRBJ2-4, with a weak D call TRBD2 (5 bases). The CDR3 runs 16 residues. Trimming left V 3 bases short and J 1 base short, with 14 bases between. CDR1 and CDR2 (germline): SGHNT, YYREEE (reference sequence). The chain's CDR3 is CASSSSGRAAKNIQYF. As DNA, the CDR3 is TGTGCCAGCAGCTCATCTGGGCGGGCGGCCAAAAACATTCAGTACTTC.

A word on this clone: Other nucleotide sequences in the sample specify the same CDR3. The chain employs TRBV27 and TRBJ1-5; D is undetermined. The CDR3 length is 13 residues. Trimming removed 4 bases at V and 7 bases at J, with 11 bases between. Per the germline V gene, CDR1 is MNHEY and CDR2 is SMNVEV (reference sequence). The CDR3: CASSSLGGQPQHF. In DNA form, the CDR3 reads TGTGCCAGCAGTTCCCTCGGAGGCCAGCCCCAGCATTTT.